The clone carrying this TCR beta chain was found once. Repertoires were generated with immunoSEQ multiplex PCR, while TCRdb's copy carries only in-frame clones and drops some. There are about 56,000 clones in the sample; under 95% occur only once, and approximately 0.21% lies in the top ten. The data were taken from a study of T cell changes during pregnancy in multiple sclerosis. The V gene end was trimmed by 2 bases and the J gene end by 11 bases; junction bases not matched to a gene: 18. The CDR3 spans 16 residues. Looked up from germline, CDR1 is SGHRS and CDR2 is YFSETQ. This TCR derives from a female donor with multiple sclerosis, enrolled in a pregnancy study. This material consisted of CD4+ T cells from peripheral blood mononuclear cells, taken in the second trimester of pregnancy. The rearrangement joins TRBV5-1 to TRBJ1-1; 7 positions match TRBD1. CDR3 bases: TGCGCCAGCAGCTTTGGGGGCGCGGGGGGGACAGAAGTGGCTTTCTTT. Residues: CASSFGGAGGTEVAFF.